This TCR beta chain was sequenced for a study of blood T cell repertoires in COVID-19. Methods used by the authors: Reference gene primer amplification gave estimated nucleated cell counts. Repertoires were generated with immunoSEQ multiplex PCR, while TCRdb's copy carries only in-frame clones and drops some. V, J and clone size derive from that table, while D and trimming were established from the DNA sequence. The table lists about 16,000 clones, approximately 91% of them singletons. Trimming cost V 6 bases and J 4 bases, with 18 bases left between them. The CDR3 is 15 residues long. From germline, CDR1 is MDHEN and CDR2 SYDVKM.

The gene calls are TRBV28 and TRBJ1-2; TRBD1 might be the D (6 bases). This sequence originates from a man aged 55 to 70 with acute or convalescent COVID-19. Sequencing input: peripheral blood. As DNA, the CDR3 is TGTGCCAGCAGGTGGACAGCAAGCCTTTTCTATGGCTACACCTTC. It translates to CASRWTASLFYGYTF.